This TCR beta chain stems from a study of blood T cells in healthy people across ages (dated by TCRdb to between 2014 and 2017). About the study as a whole: In model experiments, template switching captured about one uniquely barcoded TCR beta cDNA molecule for every two T cells. Donors were grouped into four age groups: young (average 16 years), middle-aged (39), aged (about 60) and long-lived (approximately 78). For two donors (one aged 18 to 30 and one aged 80 or older), the study analyzed two additional independent replicas of 1 million unique cDNA reads from the same blood draw. The study measured age-related changes in TCR beta repertoire diversity using deep sequencing normalized with unique cDNA molecular identifiers. To avoid experimental bias, donors of different ages were randomly spread across the sequencing lanes.

On this clonotype: Its specific antigen is unknown. No base quality values were provided; no much bigger clone lies one nucleotide off.

The study at large found these results: Bulk unsorted PBMC profiling prevented conclusive comparison of naive and antigen-experienced compartments. Observed TCR beta diversity per million T cells fell roughly linearly with age, and a significant reduction was already apparent by age about 43. A strong correlation was found between observed TCR beta diversity and the percentage of naive T cells measured by flow cytometry. Compared with the aged group, more naive CD4+ T cells, fewer expanded clones and increased TCR diversity were shown by the long-lived group, suggesting age selection. Because donor CMV infection status was unknown, age-related changes in expanded clonotypes were potentially confounded. Estimates of total diversity based on one million sequenced T cells were regarded as lower bounds and as underestimates.

Libraries were made using 5' RACE. TCRdb names Illumina HiSeq 2500 as the instrument used. A second about 7 to 12 cycle PCR used a sample-barcoded 5' primer and a J-beta primer mix. A unique molecular identifier was introduced onto each TCR beta cDNA molecule by a template-switch 5' adaptor carrying 12 random nucleotides. Each sample yielded at least 3 million CDR3-containing paired-end reads. First-strand cDNA synthesis was performed from all RNA using the Mint cDNA synthesis kit, with priming by a TRBC-specific oligonucleotide. All cDNA was treated with uracil-DNA glycosylase and then went through a first 18-cycle PCR with the universal primers M1SS and BC2_uni_R. Concerning the study's data processing: For normalization, 1 million high-quality reads were randomly selected from each sample, with every read carrying a distinct molecular identifier. Reads sharing molecular identifiers were discarded rather than binned into consensus sequences. MiTCR, set to a Q25 quality threshold and the strictest error-elimination algorithm, was used for CDR3 identification, clonotype clustering and error correction. A nonparametric unseen species model with Euler transformation was used to estimate a lower bound on total TCR beta diversity. The public sequencing data were trimmed at Q25 with fastp and processed into clonotypes with MiXCR by TCRdb, which kept only in-frame beta chains. Each entry merges the rows of one CDR3 protein and shows their most common DNA and genes. What appears here as the V and J calls and clone size reflects TCRdb's work, not the paper's. The sample contains roughly 410,000 distinct CDR3 sequences, roughly half of them found a single time. Roughly 51% of the sample is in the top ten clones.

V is shortened by 9 bases, J by 2 bases, and the region joining them spans 6 bases. There are 11 amino acids in the CDR3, from cysteine to phenylalanine inclusive. The CDR3 DNA has 33 bases and is translated from base 1. According to the germline V gene, CDR1 reads SGHTA and CDR2 reads FQGNSA. The roughly 37 donors, aged 6 to 90 years, were systemically healthy Caucasian individuals from Russia. Ten milliliters of peripheral blood were drawn from each donor into EDTA-treated Vacutainer tubes. Ficoll-Paque density-gradient centrifugation was used to isolate PBMCs, with at least 7 million per sample. Trizol reagent was used to extract total RNA from PBMCs, with at least 5.5 micrograms per sample. The percentages of naive CD45RAhigh/CD27high T cells were determined by flow cytometry on a PBMC aliquot from every donor.

The TCR sequence derives from a man in his sixties in good health. The V gene is TRBV7-2 and the J gene is TRBJ2-3; no confident D gene assignment can be made. The sample was blood. The CDR3 reads CASEVTDTQYF. At the DNA level, the sequence is TGTGCCAGTGAGGTCACAGATACGCAGTATTTT.